Below are 25 T cell receptor beta chains sequenced from a single sample in a study of blood T cell repertoires in COVID-19. Sequencing was performed with immunoSEQ multiplex PCR; in TCRdb, only in-frame clones are kept and a portion is missing. This sample yields under 70,000 clones, of which roughly 90% are seen a single time; more than 10% belongs to the top ten. The sequencing sample was made of peripheral blood. These receptors were taken from a man aged 55 to 70 with active COVID-19.

This chain joins TRBV28 and TRBJ2-7, with 8 bases lining up with TRBD1. The CDR3 sequence is 15 residues long. V shed 3 bases and J 2 bases; nucleotides not matched to a gene: 6. Germline V gene sequence: CDR1 MDHEN, CDR2 SYDVKM. CDR3 nucleotide sequence: TGTGCCAGCAGTTTGGGGCAGGGGGCAACCTACGAGCAGTACTTC. Translating it yields CASSLGQGATYEQYF.

The CDR3 region has the DNA TGTGCCAGCAGCATACAGGGGGAGACCTACGAGCAGTACTTC. It translates to CASSIQGETYEQYF. The chain couples TRBV9 to TRBJ2-7, with TRBD1 matching 8 bases. The CDR3 totals 14 residues. Trimming removed 4 bases from V and 2 bases from J; junction bases left unmatched: 5. Germline V gene data show CDR1 as SGDLS and CDR2 as YYNGEE. Full variable domain (outside the CDR3, taken from reference TRBV9 and TRBJ2-7): DSGVTQTPKHLITATGQRVTLRCSPRSGDLSVYWYQQSLDQGLQFLIQYYNGEERAKGNILERFSAQQFPDLHSELNLSSLELGDSALYFCASSIQGETYEQYFGPGTRLTVT.

The chain joins TRBV11-2 to TRBJ1-4; 9 positions agree with TRBD1. The J segment lost 7 bases and the V segment lost 6 bases, leaving 9 bases of the junction unmatched. This CDR3 is built from 15 residues. CDR1 and CDR2 from the germline V gene are SGHAT and FQNNGV. The CDR3 here is CASRKQGALGEKLFF. The CDR3 nucleotides read TGTGCCAGCAGAAAACAGGGGGCGCTCGGTGAAAAACTGTTTTTT.

The J gene is TRBJ2-2, the V gene TRBV11-2; D gene uncertain. V lost 2 bases and J 6 bases, leaving 7 bases between the germline ends. The CDR3 sequence is 13 residues long. Germline V CDR1 and CDR2: SGHAT, FQNNGV. The CDR3 sequence is CASSLSRAGELFF. The CDR3 region has the DNA TGTGCCAGCAGCTTAAGCCGGGCCGGGGAGCTGTTTTTT.

This chain connects TRBV3-1 (or the pseudogene TRBV3-2) to TRBJ2-7; no firm D call. Between the trimmed V and J ends, which lost 5 bases and 3 bases, there was a span of 8 bases. CDR1 is LGHDT, CDR2 YNNKEL, per germline (reference sequence). The CDR3 extends over 12 amino acids. CDR3 region: CASSSLNYEQYF. CDR3 coding DNA: TGTGCCAGCAGCTCCTTAAACTACGAGCAGTACTTC.

CDR3 sequence (DNA): TGCGCCAGCACGAGTGGGGGGGCTGGGGAGCTGTTTTTT. This encodes CASTSGGAGELFF. The chain employs TRBV10-1 and TRBJ2-2, with D perhaps TRBD2 (7 bases). Trimming shortened V by 7 bases and J by 8 bases, and 14 bases separated the two germline ends. Germline CDR1 WNHNN, CDR2 SYGVQD (reference sequence). The CDR3 length is 13 residues.

The CDR3 DNA reads as TGTGCCAGCAGCTTAGCGTGGGGGAGGGCCGGATTTGGTAGCACAGATACGCAGTATTTT. This encodes CASSLAWGRAGFGSTDTQYF. The J gene is TRBJ2-3, the V gene TRBV7-2, with 7 bases that match TRBD2. The trim removed 0 bases at V and 0 bases at J, leaving 15 bases unmatched. Germline CDR1 is SGHTA and CDR2 is FQGNSA. CDR3 size: 20 residues.

The chain combines TRBV6-6 with TRBJ1-1; D might be TRBD1 (6 bases). The CDR3 consists of 14 residues. V was trimmed by 5 bases and J by 1 base, leaving 11 bases between them. Germline CDR1 and CDR2: MNHNY and SVGAGI (reference sequence). The CDR3 DNA sequence: TGTGCCAGCAGTCTTAAAGGGGGGAACACTGAAGCTTTCTTT. Protein product: CASSLKGGNTEAFF.

A single count supports this clone. The J gene is TRBJ1-5, the V gene TRBV19; D is perhaps TRBD1 (5 bases). The CDR3 runs 14 residues. The germline CDR1 and CDR2 sequences are LNHDA and SQIVND (reference sequence). V was pared by 3 bases and J by 5 bases, with 11 bases between. The CDR3: CASSMGGVDQPQHF. The CDR3 DNA reads TGTGCCAGTAGTATGGGGGGGGTGGATCAGCCCCAGCATTTT.

The chain employs TRBV7-9 and TRBJ2-7; 10 bases are shared with TRBD1. Germline V gene lookup returns CDR1 SEHNR and CDR2 FQNEAQ (reference sequence). The CDR3 has 15 residues. The V and J ends lost 6 bases and 6 bases, in that order; junction bases with no gene match: 11. In DNA, the CDR3 is TGTGCCAGCAGTGAACGGGACAGGGGAAGCCGCGAGCAGTACTTC. It specifies CASSERDRGSREQYF.

The rearrangement links TRBV9 to TRBJ1-6; no reliable D call. The CDR3 is 16 amino acids. Trimming took off 1 base at V and 6 bases at J, with 14 bases between the two ends. Germline CDR1 SGDLS, CDR2 YYNGEE. The CDR3 bases are TGTGCCAGCAGCGTAAACTCGGGGATGGTTAATTCACCCCTCCACTTT. Its protein is CASSVNSGMVNSPLHF.

V and J are TRBV19 and TRBJ2-7, with 11 positions matching TRBD2. Germline CDR1 and CDR2: LNHDA and SQIVND (reference sequence). With 5 bases clipped from V and 4 bases from J, the junction kept 4 bases outside the gene matches. The CDR3 covers 14 residues. CDR3 protein: CASSSRTSGYEQYF. The CDR3 coding sequence is TGTGCCAGTAGTTCGCGGACTAGCGGGTACGAGCAGTACTTC. Filled out from reference TRBV19 and TRBJ2-7, the complete variable domain reads DGGITQSPKYLFRKEGQNVTLSCEQNLNHDAMYWYRQDPGQGLRLIYYSQIVNDFQKGDIAEGYSVSREKKESFPLTVTSAQKNPTAFYLCASSSRTSGYEQYFGPGTRLTVT.

The chain is built from TRBV27 and TRBJ2-2; 9 bases line up with TRBD2. The germline CDR1 and CDR2 sequences are MNHEY and SMNVEV (reference sequence). This CDR3 region has 14 residues. After removal of 8 bases from V and 5 bases from J, the junction contained 6 bases not matched to a gene. Here the CDR3 reads CASGREGRTGELFF. CDR3 nucleotide sequence: TGTGCCAGCGGGCGGGAGGGCCGGACCGGGGAGCTGTTTTTT.

The genes are TRBV6-5 and TRBJ2-3, with 11 bases that match TRBD2. The CDR3 has 15 amino acids. Trimming removed 4 bases from V and 4 bases from J; junction bases left unmatched: 4. The germline CDR1 and CDR2 sequences are MNHEY and SVGAGI. The CDR3 spells CASSFSGGVPDTQYF. CDR3 bases: TGTGCCAGCAGTTTTAGCGGGGGGGTGCCAGATACGCAGTATTTT.

The chain carries TRBV7-9 and TRBJ2-3; tentative D call: TRBD2 (6 bases). V lost 3 bases and J lost 2, with 15 bases in between. The CDR3 is 16 residues long. Germline loops: CDR1 SEHNR, CDR2 FQNEAQ (reference sequence). DNA for the CDR3: TGTGCCAGCAGCTTGCTGACTAGTTGGAACACAGATACGCAGTATTTT. Protein sequence: CASSLLTSWNTDTQYF.

The rearrangement joins TRBV30 to TRBJ1-4; 7 nucleotides match TRBD1. CDR3 length: 17 residues. The germline V gene encodes CDR1 GTSNPN and CDR2 SVGIG (reference sequence). Trimming at V came to 1 base and at J to 0 bases, leaving 8 bases not matched to a gene. CDR3 coding DNA: TGTGCCTGGAGTGCCTCCTGGGGGACAGCAACTAATGAAAAACTGTTTTTT. Its protein is CAWSASWGTATNEKLFF.

This clone is classed as medium-sized. CDR3 bases: TGTGCCAGCAGCCTGGATCGCTACGAGCAGTACTTC. It encodes CASSLDRYEQYF. The chain is built from TRBV5-4 and TRBJ2-7; D is uncertain. Trimming took off 4 bases at V and 3 bases at J, with 8 bases between the two ends. The CDR3 is made up of 12 amino acids. Germline V gene lookup returns CDR1 SGHNT and CDR2 YYREEE (reference sequence).

This CDR3 is CASSVGLDRSKKLFF. CDR3 nucleotide sequence: TGTGCCAGCAGCGTAGGATTGGACAGGTCCAAAAAACTGTTTTTT. The chain links TRBV9 to TRBJ1-4; TRBD1 matches 7 bases. This CDR3 comprises 15 residues. J was trimmed by 9 bases and V by 0 bases; bases with no gene match: 8. The germline V gene has CDR1 SGDLS and CDR2 YYNGEE.

V usage is TRBV5-1 and J usage is TRBJ2-5, with D perhaps TRBD1 (6 bases). This CDR3 contains 13 residues. Trimming took 4 bases from V and 5 from J, leaving 12 bases between them. Germline loops: CDR1 SGHRS, CDR2 YFSETQ. CDR3 amino acids: CASSTGLMETQYF. The CDR3 DNA sequence: TGCGCCAGCAGCACAGGGCTGATGGAGACCCAGTACTTC.

The chain's CDR3 is CASSKRTTHSNQPQHF. In DNA form, the CDR3 reads TGTGCCAGCAGCAAACGGACAACCCATAGCAATCAGCCCCAGCATTTT. V gene TRBV21-1 combines with J gene TRBJ1-5; the listed D gene, TRBD1, was not tested against the DNA. TRBV21-1 is assigned pseudogene status. This CDR3 has 16 residues.

The rearrangement joins TRBV7-2 to TRBJ2-3; no reliable D call. The CDR3 is 15 residues long. Trimming shortened V by 4 bases and J by 6 bases, and 17 bases separated the two germline ends. Germline-derived CDR1 and CDR2 are SGHTA and FQGNSA. CDR3 DNA: TGTGCCAGCAGCTCGGGTTCGGTGCTGGTCGATACGCAGTATTTT. It codes for CASSSGSVLVDTQYF.

This clone was seen a single time. The gene calls are TRBV6-5 and TRBJ1-2; D gene unclear. The germline V gene encodes CDR1 MNHEY and CDR2 SVGAGI. Trimming took off 4 bases at V and 3 bases at J, with 15 bases between the two ends. The CDR3 contains 15 residues. CDR3 loop: CASSSSWALDYGYTF. The CDR3 DNA reads as TGTGCCAGCAGTTCCTCCTGGGCCCTGGACTATGGCTACACCTTC.

This clone has a single count. The chain carries TRBV7-2 and TRBJ2-7; D unresolved. Germline V gives CDR1 SGHTA, CDR2 FQGNSA. V shed 1 base and J shed 7 bases, with 14 bases lying between them. This CDR3 has 14 residues. CDR3 amino acids: CASSLELTPWEQYF. CDR3 DNA sequence: TGTGCCAGCAGCTTAGAGCTCACCCCTTGGGAGCAGTACTTC.

CDR3 sequence: CASIPTTGVVTEAFF. The CDR3 DNA reads TGTGCCAGTATTCCTACCACAGGGGTTGTCACTGAAGCTTTCTTT. The chain has TRBV19 and TRBJ1-1; 7 positions match TRBD1. Germline-derived CDR1 and CDR2 are LNHDA and SQIVND (reference sequence). CDR3 length equals 15 residues. The J segment lost 4 bases and the V segment lost 7 bases, leaving 12 bases of the junction unmatched.

V usage is TRBV10-1 and J usage is TRBJ2-3; D possibly corresponds to TRBD1 (7 bases). Germline CDR1 and CDR2: WNHNN and SYGVQD (reference sequence). Trimming left V 2 bases short and J 3 bases short, with 12 bases between. The CDR3 contains 15 residues. CDR3 amino acids: CASSEKTGRTDTQYF. The CDR3 nucleotides read TGCGCCAGCAGTGAGAAGACAGGGAGGACAGATACGCAGTATTTT.